This passage covers 25 T cell receptor beta chains from one sample sequenced in a study of response to subunit inactivated influenza vaccine. Via MiXCR, TCRdb re-called the RT-PCR reads, giving one row per CDR3 protein. Here the sample spans under 550,000 distinct CDR3 sequences, 6.5% to 8% being singletons. The input for sequencing was PBMCs from blood, taken 23 to 25 months after vaccination. All receptors come from a man aged 50-75 years who received an inactivated influenza vaccine.

This clonotype was detected only a few times. The chain links TRBV29-1 to TRBJ1-1; 11 nucleotides agree with TRBD1. Germline CDR1 SQVTM, CDR2 ANQGSEA. The length of the CDR3 is 15 residues. The trim removed 5 bases at V and 4 bases at J, leaving 9 bases unmatched. CDR3 in amino acids: CSVRTGGVGGTEAFF. Here the CDR3 DNA reads TGCAGCGTTAGGACAGGGGGCGTTGGGGGCACTGAAGCTTTCTTT.

This clonotype was picked up a small number of times. This chain uses TRBV7-8 with TRBJ2-7, with D perhaps matching TRBD1 or TRBD2 (5 bases each). The V end lost 3 bases, the J end lost 2 bases, and 17 bases lay between the germline ends. The CDR3 has 16 amino acids. The germline gives CDR1 SGHVS, CDR2 FQNEAQ. CDR3 nucleotide sequence: TGTGCCAGCAGCTTTGATAGGGGACCGCTTCCCTACGAGCAGTACTTC. Translating gives CASSFDRGPLPYEQYF.

This clonotype has at least ten counts. V and J are TRBV20-1 and TRBJ2-1, with D hard to call. V lost 5 bases and J lost 3, with 2 bases in between. The germline V gene encodes CDR1 DFQATT and CDR2 SNEGSKA (reference sequence). This CDR3 has 10 amino acids. The CDR3 DNA reads as TGCAGTGCTGTCTACAATGAGCAGTTCTTC. Protein product: CSAVYNEQFF.

This clonotype occurred a few times. Here the CDR3 DNA reads TGTGCCAGCACTCCGGGACAGTGGGAGACCCAGTACTTC. Amino acids: CASTPGQWETQYF. This chain joins TRBV6-1 and TRBJ2-5; 7 bases match TRBD1. Germline V CDR1 and CDR2: MNHNS, SASEGT. CDR3 size: 13 residues. V dropped 7 bases and J dropped 5; count of bases not matched to a gene: 7.

There are a few counts of this clonotype. The chain carries TRBV3-1 and TRBJ2-2; tentatively, D is TRBD2 (6 bases). This CDR3 is 15 amino acids long. The V end lost 7 bases, the J end lost 3 bases, and 15 bases lay between the germline ends. Germline V gene data show CDR1 as LGHDT and CDR2 as YNNKEL (reference sequence). The CDR3 sequence is CASTSGVLDTGELFF. In DNA, the CDR3 is TGTGCCAGCACCTCGGGAGTACTCGACACCGGGGAGCTGTTTTTT.

This clonotype was seen at least ten times. This chain links TRBV19 with TRBJ1-2; no reliable D call. Per germline, CDR1 LNHDA and CDR2 SQIVND (reference sequence). Trimming pared 7 bases from V and 4 bases from J, leaving 16 bases between. The CDR3 sequence is 14 residues long. The CDR3 region is CASKLSGGFYGYTF. The CDR3 region has the DNA TGTGCCAGTAAATTATCCGGAGGGTTCTATGGCTACACCTTC.

This clonotype occurred many times. The rearrangement uses TRBV29-1 and TRBJ2-1; D perhaps matches TRBD1 (5 bases). Trimming cost V 0 bases and J 0 bases, with 15 bases left between them. This CDR3 spans 17 amino acids. Per the germline V gene, CDR1 is SQVTM and CDR2 is ANQGSEA. The CDR3 loop is CSVEEPLDMSSYNEQFF. The CDR3 region has the DNA TGCAGCGTTGAAGAGCCCCTGGACATGAGCTCCTACAATGAGCAGTTCTTC.

At least ten counts were recorded for this clonotype. The J gene is TRBJ2-1, the V gene TRBV12-3 or TRBV12-4; 8 positions match TRBD1. This CDR3 comprises 17 residues. Unmatched junction bases numbered 8, after V lost 4 bases and J lost 0 bases. For the CDR3, the DNA is TGTGCCAGCAGTTCTGGGACAGGAATAAACTCCTACAATGAGCAGTTCTTC. It specifies CASSSGTGINSYNEQFF.

This clonotype has only a few counts. The CDR3 DNA reads as TGCAGTTACGAGACATCGGCCGGTTACTCCTACGAGCAGTACTTC. It is translated as CSYETSAGYSYEQYF. The chain has TRBV20-1 and TRBJ2-7; no clear D. V lost 8 bases to trimming and J lost 0 bases, with 20 bases between them. There are 15 residues in the CDR3. The germline gives CDR1 DFQATT, CDR2 SNEGSKA (reference sequence).

This chain joins TRBV23-1 and TRBJ2-7; 10 nucleotides align to TRBD2. Being an ORF, TRBV23-1 has a function that is uncertain. V trimming: 5 bases; J trimming: 3 bases; junction bases outside the gene matches: 13. The CDR3 extends over 17 amino acids. The CDR3 sequence: CASSEAFLGLAFYEQYF. DNA of the CDR3: TGCGCCAGCAGTGAAGCATTCCTGGGACTAGCGTTCTACGAGCAGTACTTC.

This sequence joins TRBV10-3 and TRBJ1-5; 7 bases line up with TRBD1. Germline CDR1 ENHRY, CDR2 SYGVKD. Trimming removed 2 bases from V and 1 base from J; junction bases left unmatched: 2. This CDR3 has 15 residues. In nucleotides, the CDR3 is TGTGCCATCAGTGAGGACAGGGTAAGCAATCAGCCCCAGCATTTT. Its translation: CAISEDRVSNQPQHF.

This clonotype was picked up a small number of times. This sequence joins TRBV11-2 and TRBJ2-1; D possibly matches TRBD1 or TRBD2 (5 bases each). V shed 1 base and J shed 2 bases, with 9 bases lying between them. Per germline, CDR1 SGHAT and CDR2 FQNNGV. CDR3 length: 15 residues. CDR3 coding DNA: TGTGCCAGCAGCTTAGTCTTGGGGGCCTACAATGAGCAGTTCTTC. This encodes CASSLVLGAYNEQFF.

The rearrangement joins TRBV15 to TRBJ2-5; 8 bases are a match to TRBD2. The CDR3 has 17 residues. V was pared by 2 bases and J by 0 bases, with 8 bases of the junction left unmatched. CDR1 is LNHNV and CDR2 is YYDKDF in the germline V gene (reference sequence). This chain's CDR3 is CATSRSGTRRYQETQYF. CDR3 sequence (DNA): TGTGCCACCAGCAGATCCGGGACTAGGAGGTACCAAGAGACCCAGTACTTC.

This rearrangement joins TRBV20-1 to TRBJ2-1, with no clear D. V was trimmed by 6 bases and J by 4 bases, leaving 13 bases between them. The germline CDR1 and CDR2 sequences are DFQATT and SNEGSKA (reference sequence). This CDR3 region has 13 residues. Here the CDR3 DNA reads TGCAGTGCCCCAACTGCGCTTTACAATGAGCAGTTCTTC. It codes for CSAPTALYNEQFF.

This clonotype came up a few times. The CDR3 is CSARPPRRAGELFF. CDR3 DNA sequence: TGCAGTGCTAGACCCCCCAGGAGGGCCGGGGAGCTGTTTTTT. The rearrangement links TRBV20-1 to TRBJ2-2; D may be TRBD2 (6 bases). The V gene's germline CDR1 is DFQATT and CDR2 SNEGSKA (reference sequence). Trimming stripped 2 bases from V and 6 bases from J, with 13 bases between. This CDR3 is built from 14 residues.

This clonotype was observed many times. The chain links TRBV7-2 to TRBJ1-4; D is possibly TRBD1 (6 bases). Germline loops: CDR1 SGHTA, CDR2 FQGNSA. The V end was cut by 5 bases, the J end by 13 bases, with 17 bases between. This CDR3 region has 13 residues. The CDR3 sequence is CASSLHRGDTLFF. The DNA of the CDR3 is TGTGCCAGCAGCCTACACAGAGGGGACACACTGTTTTTT.

The chain has TRBV15 and TRBJ2-5; the match to TRBD2 covers 8 bases. Germline V lookup: CDR1 LNHNV, CDR2 YYDKDF (reference sequence). CDR3 length: 17 amino acids. J was trimmed by 5 bases and V by 6 bases; bases with no gene match: 17. The CDR3 DNA is TGTGCCACCAGATCGACCGGGACTAGTTTGAGCGAGGAGACCCAGTACTTC. Its translation is CATRSTGTSLSEETQYF.

The chain recombines TRBV5-1 with TRBJ1-2, with 7 bases fitting TRBD1. The CDR3 sequence is 14 residues long. In germline, CDR1 is SGHRS, CDR2 YFSETQ. The V gene end was trimmed by 0 bases and the J gene end by 4 bases; junction bases not matched to a gene: 3. The CDR3 bases are TGCGCCAGCAGCTTGGAGGGGGCGAGCTATGGCTACACCTTC. Translating it yields CASSLEGASYGYTF.

The sample holds a few counts of this clonotype. CDR3: CASSNDRGNGYTF. In DNA, the CDR3 is TGTGCCAGCAGCAATGACAGGGGGAATGGCTACACCTTC. The chain links TRBV21-1 to TRBJ1-2; the D call in the table, TRBD1, was not verified against the DNA. TRBV21-1 is marked as a pseudogene. The CDR3 consists of 13 residues.

CDR3 nucleotide sequence: TGTGCCAGCAAGGTCGCGGGGGGCAATCAGCCCCAGCATTTT. Translation: CASKVAGGNQPQHF. The V call is TRBV12-3 or TRBV12-4, the J call TRBJ1-5; D possibly corresponds to TRBD1 (5 bases). With 7 bases removed from V and 2 bases from J, the gap between germline ends came to 12 bases. The CDR3 length is 14 residues.

This clonotype was counted only a few times. The chain uses TRBV3-1 and TRBJ1-5; D unresolved. Germline V gene data show CDR1 as LGHDT and CDR2 as YNNKEL (reference sequence). The CDR3 contains 14 residues. Trimming took 3 bases from V and 3 from J, leaving 9 bases between them. This chain's CDR3 is CASSHKGFNQPQHF. The DNA of the CDR3 is TGTGCCAGCAGCCACAAAGGGTTCAATCAGCCCCAGCATTTT.

This clonotype was counted many times. The rearrangement links TRBV6-5 to TRBJ2-7; D not resolved. Germline CDR1 reads MNHEY; CDR2 reads SVGAGI. The CDR3 consists of 11 residues. V was cut by 4 bases and J by 5 bases, with 6 bases left in between. In DNA, the CDR3 is TGTGCCAGCAGTTTCAGTCACGAGCAGTACTTC. Encoded protein: CASSFSHEQYF.

The chain employs TRBV29-1 and TRBJ2-2, with D perhaps matching TRBD1 (5 bases). The V gene's germline CDR1 is SQVTM and CDR2 ANQGSEA. V dropped 5 bases and J dropped 5 bases, with 12 bases sitting between them. This CDR3 is 13 amino acids long. The CDR3 region is CSVRGHKTGELFF. DNA for the CDR3: TGCAGCGTTCGAGGACATAAAACCGGGGAGCTGTTTTTT.

V gene TRBV4-2 combines with J gene TRBJ2-7; 9 bases match TRBD1. Germline CDR1 LGHNA, CDR2 YNFKEQ. Germline trimming cut 1 base from V and 7 bases from J; bases unmatched to any gene: 5. The CDR3 runs 14 residues. Here the CDR3 reads CASSQGDRDHEQYF. The CDR3 DNA follows: TGTGCCAGCAGCCAAGGGGACAGGGATCATGAGCAGTACTTC.

V is TRBV12-3 or TRBV12-4 and J is TRBJ2-1, with D maybe TRBD1 (6 bases). The CDR3 is 13 amino acids. Trimming removed 7 bases from V and 10 bases from J, with 17 bases in between. The CDR3 DNA follows: TGTGCCAGCACCCCGGACAGTCCGGCGGAGCAGTTCTTC. Translation gives CASTPDSPAEQFF.